This TCR beta chain was found in a study of cytomegalovirus exposure and HLA in healthy donors. Whole-study findings and limits: Certain indistinguishable V segments, among them TRBV6-2 and TRBV6-3, were excluded. In vitro assays verified that a few CMV-associated chains recognized CMV antigens specifically. DRB1 had the most TCR associations and HLA-C the fewest, a later analysis found, with rates varying by HLA locus.

As to this clone: Its antigen is not known.

With 60 Vbeta and 13 Jbeta primers, the PCR was carried out. Only in-frame clones appear in the TCRdb table, and some are missing; sequencing was by immunoSEQ multiplex PCR. The data show over 150,000 clones, roughly four fifths seen once. Germline CDR1 and CDR2: MDHEN and SYDVKM. With 3 bases clipped from V and 6 bases from J, the junction kept 6 bases outside the gene matches. This CDR3 spans 15 amino acids. This TCR was recovered from a man aged 50 or older in good health and CMV-seronegative. J is TRBJ1-5 and V is TRBV28, with 9 bases fitting TRBD1. The sequenced sample was PBMCs. The CDR3: CASSFGTGMIQPQHF. CDR3 DNA: TGTGCCAGCAGTTTTGGGACAGGGATGATTCAGCCCCAGCATTTT.